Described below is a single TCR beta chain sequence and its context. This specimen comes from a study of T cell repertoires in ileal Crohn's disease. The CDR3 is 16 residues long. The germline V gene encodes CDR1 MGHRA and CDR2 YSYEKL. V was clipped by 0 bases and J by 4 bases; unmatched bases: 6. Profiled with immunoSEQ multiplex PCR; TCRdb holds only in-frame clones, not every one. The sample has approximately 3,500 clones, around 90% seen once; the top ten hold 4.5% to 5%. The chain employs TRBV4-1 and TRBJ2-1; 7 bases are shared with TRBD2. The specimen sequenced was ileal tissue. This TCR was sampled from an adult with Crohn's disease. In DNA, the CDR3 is TGCGCCAGCAGCCAAGACGAGGGAGGGAGTTACAATGAGCAGTTCTTC. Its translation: CASSQDEGGSYNEQFF.